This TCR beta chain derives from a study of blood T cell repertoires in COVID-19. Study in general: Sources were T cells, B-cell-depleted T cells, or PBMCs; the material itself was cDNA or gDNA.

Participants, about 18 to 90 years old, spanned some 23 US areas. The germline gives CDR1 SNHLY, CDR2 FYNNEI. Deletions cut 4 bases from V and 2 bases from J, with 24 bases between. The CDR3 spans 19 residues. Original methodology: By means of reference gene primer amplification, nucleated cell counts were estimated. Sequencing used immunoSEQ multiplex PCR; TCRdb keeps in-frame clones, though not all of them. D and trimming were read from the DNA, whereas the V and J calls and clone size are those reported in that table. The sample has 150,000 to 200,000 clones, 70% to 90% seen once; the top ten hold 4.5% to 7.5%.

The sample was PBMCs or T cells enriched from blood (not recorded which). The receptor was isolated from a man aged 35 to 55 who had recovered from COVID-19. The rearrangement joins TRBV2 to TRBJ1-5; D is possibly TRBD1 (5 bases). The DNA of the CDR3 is TGTGCCAGCAGTGCAATATTCGTGACACGGGGGGGTGGCAATCAGCCCCAGCATTTT. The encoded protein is CASSAIFVTRGGGNQPQHF.